This TCR beta chain derives from a study of cytomegalovirus exposure and HLA in healthy donors. Points from the study as a whole: Reportedly, HLA-A and HLA-B alleles of most subjects were accurately predicted from TCR beta. In vitro assays verified that three CMV-associated chains recognized CMV antigens specifically.

13 Jbeta primers and 60 Vbeta primers were used for the PCR. In the authors' methods: It was a later analysis that counted tens of millions of unique TCR beta chains, of which approximately 11 million were shared. Data came from immunoSEQ multiplex PCR; TCRdb stores just in-frame clones and leaves some out. The V and J calls and clone size come from that table; D and trimming were worked out from the DNA. The repertoire holds some 150,000 clones, with 64% as singletons. Worth noting for this clone: As yet, its antigen is unknown.

The sequenced sample consisted of PBMCs. This sequence was found in a woman aged 30 to 39 in good health and CMV-seropositive.

CDR3 DNA: TGTGCCAGCAGCTTGGGGGGGGAGGAGGAGACCCAGTACTTC. This translates into CASSLGGEEETQYF. The V call is TRBV5-6, the J call TRBJ2-5; possible D gene TRBD2, 6 bases. This CDR3 is 14 amino acids long. Germline CDR1 and CDR2: SGHDT and YYEEEE. The germline V and J ends were trimmed by 0 bases and 5 bases, with 11 bases remaining between them.